The rows below give T cell receptor beta chains drawn from one sample of a study of blood T cells in healthy people across ages. TCRdb independently ran MiXCR on the 5' RACE reads; one entry per CDR3 protein. The sample carries around 1,600,000 distinct CDR3 sequences, approximately 39% recorded once. Input material: blood. The receptor source for this set is a young woman in good health. Each CDR3 is given with its conserved first and last residue. D genes are given only for firm matches. Size values are once, few and many counts, or a class for expanded clones, and some rows have none.

V gene	D gene	clone size	J gene	CDR3 protein	CDR3 DNA
TRBV4-3	TRBD2	NA	TRBJ2-7	CASSQALAGAPYEQYF	TGCGCCAGCAGCCAGGCTCTAGCGGGAGCCCCCTACGAGCAGTACTTC
TRBV5-1	NA	NA	TRBJ2-2	CASSLGLENTGELFF	TGCGCCAGCAGCTTGGGGCTAGAGAACACCGGGGAGCTGTTTTTT
TRBV19	NA	NA	TRBJ1-2	CASRFAGYGYTF	TGTGCCAGTAGGTTCGCGGGCTATGGCTACACCTTC
TRBV20-1	NA	NA	TRBJ2-3	CSARAPPRNTQYF	TGCAGTGCTAGAGCACCCCCTCGGAATACGCAGTATTTT
TRBV18	TRBD2	few	TRBJ2-4	CASSPTSARNIQYF	TGTGCCAGCTCCCCCACTAGCGCAAGAAACATTCAGTACTTC
TRBV11-1	TRBD1	NA	TRBJ1-2	CASSFKGQGFSYTF	TGTGCCAGCAGCTTCAAAGGACAGGGGTTCAGCTACACCTTC
TRBV7-2	NA	NA	TRBJ2-3	CASNFVEGAMADTQYF	TGTGCCAGCAATTTCGTGGAGGGCGCGATGGCAGATACGCAGTATTTT
TRBV6-1	NA	NA	TRBJ2-7	CASSELGVGLYEQYF	TGTGCCAGCAGTGAACTTGGGGTAGGACTCTACGAGCAGTACTTC
TRBV7-2	TRBD2	few	TRBJ2-7	CASSIRVSGVPGYEQYF	TGTGCCAGCAGCATCCGGGTTAGCGGGGTCCCTGGTTACGAGCAGTACTTC
TRBV12-3/TRBV12-4	TRBD1	few	TRBJ2-3	CASSPGQGNSDTQYF	TGTGCCAGCAGCCCGGGACAGGGGAATTCAGATACGCAGTATTTT
TRBV28	TRBD2	NA	TRBJ2-7	CASSLWTGTSATYEQYF	TGTGCCAGCAGTTTATGGACCGGGACTAGCGCAACCTACGAGCAGTACTTC
TRBV18	NA	NA	TRBJ2-3	CASSPPGDTDTQYF	TGTGCCAGCTCACCTCCCGGGGACACAGATACGCAGTATTTT
TRBV12-3/TRBV12-4	NA	NA	TRBJ2-3	CASGTGSSTDTQYF	TGTGCCAGCGGCACAGGCTCTAGCACAGATACGCAGTATTTT
TRBV20-1	NA	NA	TRBJ1-4	CSGQIHPTNEKLFF	TGCAGTGGCCAAATACACCCAACTAATGAAAAACTGTTTTTT
TRBV5-1	TRBD2	few	TRBJ2-7	CASSQWTSGTYEQYF	TGCGCCAGCAGCCAGTGGACTAGCGGGACCTACGAGCAGTACTTC
TRBV27	TRBD1	NA	TRBJ1-2	CASSFSGQGELYGYTF	TGTGCCAGCAGTTTTTCTGGACAGGGCGAACTCTATGGCTACACCTTC
TRBV6-1	NA	few	TRBJ1-1	CASSERIRLVNTEAFF	TGTGCCAGCAGTGAACGAATTCGGCTTGTGAACACTGAAGCTTTCTTT
TRBV6-5	TRBD2	NA	TRBJ2-2	CASSKTSGRAGELFF	TGTGCCAGCAGTAAGACTAGCGGGAGGGCCGGGGAGCTGTTTTTT
TRBV12-3/TRBV12-4	NA	few	TRBJ1-5	CASSFGVQGQPQHF	TGTGCCAGCAGTTTTGGGGTACAAGGGCAGCCCCAGCATTTT
TRBV7-9	NA	few	TRBJ2-5	CASSPRFNVETQYF	TGTGCCAGCAGCCCCCGGTTTAATGTGGAGACCCAGTACTTC
TRBV12-5	NA	NA	TRBJ2-5	CASGLPKGRGETQYF	TGTGCTAGTGGTTTGCCCAAGGGTCGAGGGGAGACCCAGTACTTC
TRBV15	NA	NA	TRBJ1-1	CATSRDNRFRSTEAFF	TGTGCCACCAGCAGAGATAATCGTTTTAGGAGCACTGAAGCTTTCTTT
TRBV20-1	NA	NA	TRBJ2-1	CSAKPPAGWENYNEQFF	TGCAGTGCCAAGCCTCCAGCCGGGTGGGAGAACTACAATGAGCAGTTCTTC
TRBV20-1	NA	NA	TRBJ2-3	CSAEVSATSTDTQYF	TGCAGTGCGGAGGTCTCGGCGACTAGCACAGATACGCAGTATTTT
TRBV4-3	TRBD2	NA	TRBJ2-1	CASSQESSGRLNEQFF	TGCGCCAGCAGCCAAGAATCCAGCGGGAGGTTAAATGAGCAGTTCTTC
TRBV4-3	TRBD2	once	TRBJ2-5	CASSQGGRGIQYF	TGCGCCAGCAGCCAAGGGGGGAGGGGAATACAGTACTTC
TRBV5-1	TRBD2	many	TRBJ2-5	CASSLVAGEETQYF	TGCGCCAGCAGCTTGGTAGCGGGAGAAGAGACCCAGTACTTC